Sequencing of this TCR beta chain was carried out in a study of T cells in Graves' hyperthyroidism and ophthalmopathy. CDR3 length equals 13 residues. Germline V gene sequence: CDR1 MGHRA, CDR2 YSYEKL. V lost 1 base and J 2 bases, leaving 6 bases between the germline ends. This clonotype came up many times. Hyperthyroidism, newly diagnosed and lasting under 2 months, affected patients aged 18 to 65. Patients showing uncontrolled infection, other autoimmune disease, pregnancy or lactation were ineligible. Each diagnosis was grounded in clinical symptoms, serum thyroxine and TRAb, thyroid ultrasound, and orbital computed tomography. Each 10 ml fresh peripheral blood draw supplied the PBMCs. RNA transcripts provided the source from which TCR beta CDR3 regions were amplified. An initial round of RT-PCR targeting the TCR CDR3 relied on the HTBI primer set. TCRdb used MiXCR to reprocess the multiplex PCR reads, holding one entry per CDR3 protein. The sample holds 100,000 to 130,000 distinct CDR3 sequences, approximately 15% seen once.

The sequenced sample consisted of blood. The TCR sequence derives from a woman between 45 and 65 years old with Graves' hyperthyroidism. The genes are TRBV4-1 and TRBJ2-7; D unresolved. For the CDR3, the DNA is TGCGCCAGCAGCCAAGCCAAAACCTACGAGCAGTACTTC. This translates into CASSQAKTYEQYF.